The TCR beta chain described here comes from a study of blood T cells in healthy people across ages. The CDR3 consists of 16 residues. Germline V lookup: CDR1 SGHRS, CDR2 YFSETQ. Trimming removed 4 bases at V and 1 base at J, with 18 bases between. This clonotype was detected ten times or more. A second about 7 to 11 cycle PCR used barcoded and J-beta primers. MiXCR was run by TCRdb on the 5' RACE reads, yielding one entry per CDR3 protein. This table holds hundreds of thousands of distinct CDR3 sequences, around 49% found once. This sequence was found in a woman in her sixties or seventies in good health. The rearrangement uses TRBV5-1 and TRBJ2-7, with D possibly matching TRBD2 (5 bases). The sequencing sample was made of blood. CDR3 in amino acids: CASSEMGGGTSYEQYF. Here the CDR3 DNA reads TGCGCCAGCAGCGAAATGGGCGGAGGAACATCCTACGAGCAGTACTTC.